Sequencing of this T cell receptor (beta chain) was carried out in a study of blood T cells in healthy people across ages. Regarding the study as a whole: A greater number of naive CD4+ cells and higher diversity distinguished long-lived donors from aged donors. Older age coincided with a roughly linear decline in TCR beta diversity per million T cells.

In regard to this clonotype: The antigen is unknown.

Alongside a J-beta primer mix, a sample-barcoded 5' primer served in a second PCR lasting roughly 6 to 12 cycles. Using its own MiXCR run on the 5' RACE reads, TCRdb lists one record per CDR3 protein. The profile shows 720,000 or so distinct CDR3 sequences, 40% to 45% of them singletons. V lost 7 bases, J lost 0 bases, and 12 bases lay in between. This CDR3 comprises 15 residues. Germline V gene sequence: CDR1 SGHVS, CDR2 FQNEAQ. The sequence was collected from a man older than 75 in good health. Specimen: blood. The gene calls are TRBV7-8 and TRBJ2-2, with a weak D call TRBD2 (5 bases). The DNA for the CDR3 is TGTGCCAGCAAGCGGCAGACCGCGAACACCGGGGAGCTGTTTTTT. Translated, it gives CASKRQTANTGELFF.